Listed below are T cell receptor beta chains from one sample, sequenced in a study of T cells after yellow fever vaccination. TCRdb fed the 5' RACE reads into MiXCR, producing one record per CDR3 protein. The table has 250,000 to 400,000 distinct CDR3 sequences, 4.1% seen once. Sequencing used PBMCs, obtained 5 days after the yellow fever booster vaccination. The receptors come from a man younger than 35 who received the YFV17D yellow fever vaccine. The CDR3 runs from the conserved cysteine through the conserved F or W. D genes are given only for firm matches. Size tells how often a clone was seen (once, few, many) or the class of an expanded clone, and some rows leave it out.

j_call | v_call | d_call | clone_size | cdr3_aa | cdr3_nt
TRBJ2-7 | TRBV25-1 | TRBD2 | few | CASSHRRGLAGYEQYF | TGTGCCAGCAGTCACCGCCGGGGACTAGCGGGGTACGAGCAGTACTTC
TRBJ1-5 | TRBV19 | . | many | CASSISGSQPQHF | TGTGCCAGTAGTATTTCCGGGAGTCAGCCCCAGCATTTT
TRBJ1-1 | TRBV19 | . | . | CASSIYGRTFF | TGTGCCAGTAGTATTTACGGGCGGACTTTCTTT
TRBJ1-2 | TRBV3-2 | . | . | CASSPPGEDGNYGYTF | TGTGCCAGCAGCCCCCCCGGGGAGGACGGCAACTATGGCTACACCTTC
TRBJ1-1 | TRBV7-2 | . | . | CASSLGVSGNTEAFF | TGTGCCAGCAGCTTAGGTGTTTCGGGGAACACTGAAGCTTTCTTT
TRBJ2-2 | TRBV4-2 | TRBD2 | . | CASSQDYTSGTGELFF | TGTGCCAGCAGCCAAGATTATACTAGCGGCACCGGGGAGCTGTTTTTT
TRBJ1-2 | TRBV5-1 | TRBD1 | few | CASSPGGTGDYGYTF | TGCGCCAGCAGTCCTGGTGGGACAGGGGACTATGGCTACACCTTC
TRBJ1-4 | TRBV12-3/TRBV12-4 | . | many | CASSFVAGSAPNEKLFF | TGTGCCAGCAGTTTTGTGGCAGGGAGCGCTCCTAATGAAAAACTGTTTTTT
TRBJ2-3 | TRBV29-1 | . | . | CSVEKGGTDTQYF | TGCAGCGTTGAAAAGGGCGGCACAGATACGCAGTATTTT
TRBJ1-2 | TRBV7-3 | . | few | CASSLTKGEGYTF | TGTGCCAGCAGCTTAACAAAGGGTGAAGGCTACACCTTC
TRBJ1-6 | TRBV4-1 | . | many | CASSPLGGSSYNSPLHF | TGCGCCAGCAGCCCCCTGGGGGGATCCTCCTATAATTCACCCCTCCACTTT
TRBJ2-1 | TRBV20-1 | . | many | CSAPVEAGAFYNEQFF | TGCAGTGCCCCGGTTGAGGCGGGGGCCTTCTACAATGAGCAGTTCTTC
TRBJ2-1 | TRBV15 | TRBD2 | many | CATRTGLTSGGIYNEQFF | TGTGCCACCAGGACGGGTCTGACTAGCGGGGGGATATACAATGAGCAGTTCTTC
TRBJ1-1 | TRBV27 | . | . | CASRIGNTEAFF | TGTGCCAGCAGGATAGGCAACACTGAAGCTTTCTTT
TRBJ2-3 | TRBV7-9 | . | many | CASRSAGEAQYF | TGTGCCAGCAGATCGGCAGGGGAGGCGCAGTATTTT
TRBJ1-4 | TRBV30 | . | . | CAWSVQAGGEKLFF | TGTGCCTGGAGTGTACAGGCAGGAGGGGAAAAACTGTTTTTT
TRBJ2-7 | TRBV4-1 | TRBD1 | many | CASSQGGGRGNYEQYF | TGCGCCAGCAGCCAAGGAGGGGGCAGGGGGAACTACGAGCAGTACTTC
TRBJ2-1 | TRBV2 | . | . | CASTGQNEQFF | TGTGCCAGCACTGGCCAGAATGAGCAGTTCTTC
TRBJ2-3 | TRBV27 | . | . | CASSLRPFGRGVGTDTQYF | TGTGCCAGCAGTTTACGTCCCTTCGGCAGGGGGGTAGGCACAGATACGCAGTATTTT
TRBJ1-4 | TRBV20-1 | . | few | CSASDPRQTNEKLFF | TGCAGTGCCTCGGACCCGCGACAAACTAATGAAAAACTGTTTTTT
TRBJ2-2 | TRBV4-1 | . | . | CASSRRVGFGANTGELFF | TGCGCCAGCAGCCGCCGGGTGGGGTTCGGGGCGAACACCGGGGAGCTGTTTTTT
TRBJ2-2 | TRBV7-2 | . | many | CASSLYTGELFF | TGTGCCAGCAGCCTTTACACCGGGGAGCTGTTTTTT
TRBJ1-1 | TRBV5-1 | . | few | CASSFLVETEAFF | TGCGCCAGCAGCTTTCTGGTCGAGACTGAAGCTTTCTTT
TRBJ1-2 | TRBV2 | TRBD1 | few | CASIPTGGYGYTF | TGTGCCAGCATTCCGACAGGGGGATATGGCTACACCTTC
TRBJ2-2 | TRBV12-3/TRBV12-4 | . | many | CASRARDLMVGELFF | TGTGCCAGCAGGGCCCGGGACTTAATGGTCGGGGAGCTGTTTTTT
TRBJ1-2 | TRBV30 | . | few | CAWSATNYGYTF | TGTGCCTGGAGTGCGACTAACTATGGCTACACCTTC
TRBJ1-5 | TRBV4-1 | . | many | CASRDRDVSNQPQHF | TGCGCCAGCAGGGACCGGGACGTAAGCAATCAGCCCCAGCATTTT
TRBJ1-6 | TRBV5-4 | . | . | CASSHDRGGGYNSPLHF | TGTGCCAGCAGCCACGATCGAGGCGGCGGCTATAATTCACCCCTCCACTTT
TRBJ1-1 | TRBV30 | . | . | CAWSVEGNTEAFF | TGTGCCTGGAGTGTTGAGGGCAACACTGAAGCTTTCTTT
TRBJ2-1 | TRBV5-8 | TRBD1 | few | CASSFGTGPYNEQFF | TGTGCCAGCAGCTTCGGGACAGGCCCCTACAATGAGCAGTTCTTC
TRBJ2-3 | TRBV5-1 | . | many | CASSLEGTDTQYF | TGCGCCAGCAGCTTAGAGGGTACAGATACGCAGTATTTT
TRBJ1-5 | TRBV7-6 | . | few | CASSLYGGNQPQHF | TGTGCCAGCAGCTTATACGGGGGCAATCAGCCCCAGCATTTT
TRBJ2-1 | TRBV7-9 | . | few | CASSPQGFGEQFF | TGTGCCAGCAGTCCGCAGGGATTCGGAGAGCAGTTCTTC
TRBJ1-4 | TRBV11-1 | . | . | CASSGGLEKLFF | TGTGCCAGCAGCGGGGGACTCGAAAAACTGTTTTTT
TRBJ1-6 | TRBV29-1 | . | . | CSAGEDYNSPLHF | TGCAGCGCAGGGGAAGACTATAATTCACCCCTCCACTTT
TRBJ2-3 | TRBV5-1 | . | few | CASASGRVGSTDKQYF | TGCGCCAGCGCTTCGGGGAGAGTCGGAAGCACAGATAAGCAGTATTTT
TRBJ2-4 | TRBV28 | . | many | CASRNPGAKNIQYF | TGTGCCAGCAGAAACCCGGGTGCCAAAAACATTCAGTACTTC
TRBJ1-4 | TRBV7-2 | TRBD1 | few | CASRQGSEKLFF | TGTGCCAGCAGACAGGGGAGTGAAAAACTGTTTTTT
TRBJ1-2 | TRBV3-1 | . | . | CASSQVGQNGYTF | TGTGCCAGCAGCCAAGTCGGACAGAATGGCTACACCTTC
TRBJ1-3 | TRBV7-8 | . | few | CASSLSLVGNTIYF | TGTGCCAGCAGCTTATCGTTGGTTGGAAACACCATATATTTT
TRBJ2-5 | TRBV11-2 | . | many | CASSPGHQETQYF | TGTGCCAGCAGCCCGGGACATCAAGAGACCCAGTACTTC
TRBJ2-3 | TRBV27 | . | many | CASSLGFLGTDTQYF | TGTGCCAGCAGTCTCGGATTTTTGGGCACAGATACGCAGTATTTT
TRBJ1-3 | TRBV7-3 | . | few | CASSLIFGNTIYF | TGTGCCAGCAGCTTAATTTTTGGAAACACCATATATTTT
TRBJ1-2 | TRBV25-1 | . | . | CASSEMGYYGYTF | TGTGCCAGCAGTGAAATGGGTTACTATGGCTACACCTTC
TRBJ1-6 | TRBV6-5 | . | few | CASSYSTQSPLHF | TGTGCCAGCAGTTACTCGACGCAGTCACCCCTCCACTTT
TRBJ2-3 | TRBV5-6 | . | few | CASSLFVRASTDTQYF | TGTGCCAGCAGCTTGTTCGTCAGGGCTAGCACAGATACGCAGTATTTT
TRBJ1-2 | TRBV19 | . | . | CASYAPGYRDGYGYTF | TGTGCCAGTTACGCGCCGGGGTACAGAGACGGCTATGGCTACACCTTC
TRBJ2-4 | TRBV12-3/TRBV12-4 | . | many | CASSEGPAKNIQYF | TGTGCCTCCTCGGAGGGGCCCGCCAAAAACATTCAGTACTTC
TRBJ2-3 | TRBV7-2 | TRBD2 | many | CASSLDPPRGVSTDTQYF | TGTGCCAGCAGCTTAGACCCCCCGCGGGGGGTTTCTACAGATACGCAGTATTTT
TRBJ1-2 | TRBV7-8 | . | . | CASSLVTGTSSGYTF | TGTGCCAGCAGCTTAGTGACAGGCACCTCTTCTGGCTACACCTTC
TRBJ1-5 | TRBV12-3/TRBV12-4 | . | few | CASSCCSNQPQHF | TGTGCCAGCAGTTGCTGCAGCAATCAGCCCCAGCATTTT
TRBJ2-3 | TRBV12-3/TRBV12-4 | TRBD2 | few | CASSLLAGYTDTQYF | TGTGCCAGCAGTTTATTAGCGGGGTACACAGATACGCAGTATTTT
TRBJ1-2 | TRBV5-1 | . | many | CASSLGGNYGYTF | TGTGCCAGCAGTTTGGGCGGTAACTATGGCTACACCTTC
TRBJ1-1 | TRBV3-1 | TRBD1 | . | CASSLQGNTEASF | TGTGCCAGCAGCCTACAGGGGAACACTGAAGCTTCCTTT
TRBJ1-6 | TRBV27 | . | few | CASSLEGLDSPLHF | TGTGCCAGCAGTTTAGAGGGTCTGGATTCACCCCTCCACTTT